Here is one TCR beta chain with its context. What it binds is not known. The V end was cut by 2 bases, the J end by 1 base, with 11 bases between. There are 14 residues in the CDR3. Germline V gene data show CDR1 as DFQATT and CDR2 as SNEGSKA (reference sequence). Each cDNA molecule carried a unique molecular identifier. TCRdb re-called the 5' RACE reads through MiXCR, storing one row per CDR3 protein. The sample has tens of thousands of distinct CDR3 sequences, 5.5% to 8% seen once. This specimen comes from a study of early T cells in non-severe SARS-CoV-2 infection. Study context: Chains were unpaired, as sequencing was done on bulk RNA from unsorted whole blood.

Study observations and caveats: VDJdb matching skewed toward anti-spike CD8 responses, missing private and CD4 specificities.

The V and J genes are TRBV20-1 and TRBJ1-1; D unresolved. Sequencing was performed on whole blood, taken at baseline. This TCR was sampled from an adult who was a healthcare worker with PCR-confirmed SARS-CoV-2 infection or an uninfected control (not recorded which). The CDR3 DNA reads as TGCAGTGCTAGAAAAAGGGTAGGGAACACTGAAGCTTTCTTT. Protein: CSARKRVGNTEAFF.